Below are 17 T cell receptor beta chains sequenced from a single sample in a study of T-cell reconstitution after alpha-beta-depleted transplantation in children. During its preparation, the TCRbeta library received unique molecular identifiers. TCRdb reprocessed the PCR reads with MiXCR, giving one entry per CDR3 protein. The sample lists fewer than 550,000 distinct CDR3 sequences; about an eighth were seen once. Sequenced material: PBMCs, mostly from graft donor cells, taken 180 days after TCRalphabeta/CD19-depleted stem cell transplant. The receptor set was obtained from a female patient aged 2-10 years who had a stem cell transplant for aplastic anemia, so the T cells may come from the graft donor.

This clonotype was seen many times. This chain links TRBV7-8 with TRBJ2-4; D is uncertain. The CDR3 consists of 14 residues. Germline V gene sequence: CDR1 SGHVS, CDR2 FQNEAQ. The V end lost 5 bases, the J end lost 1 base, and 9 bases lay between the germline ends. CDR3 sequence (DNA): TGTGCCAGCAGCCTCAGCGAGGCCAAAAACATTCAGTACTTC. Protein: CASSLSEAKNIQYF.

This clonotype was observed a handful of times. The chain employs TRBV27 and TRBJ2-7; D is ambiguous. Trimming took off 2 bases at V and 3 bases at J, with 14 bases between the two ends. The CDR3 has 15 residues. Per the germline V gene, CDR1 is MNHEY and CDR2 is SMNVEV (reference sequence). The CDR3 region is CASSLGPEPIYEQYV. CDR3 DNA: TGTGCCAGCAGTTTAGGCCCCGAACCGATCTACGAGCAGTACGTC.

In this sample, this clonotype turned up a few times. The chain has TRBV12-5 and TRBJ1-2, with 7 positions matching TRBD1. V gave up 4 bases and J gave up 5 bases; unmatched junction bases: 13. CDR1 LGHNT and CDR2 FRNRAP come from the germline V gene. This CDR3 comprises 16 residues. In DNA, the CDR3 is TGTGCTAGTGGTTCGGCTACAGGGGCCCCGAGGTATGGCTACACCTTC. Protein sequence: CASGSATGAPRYGYTF. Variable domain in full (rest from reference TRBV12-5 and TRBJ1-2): DARVTQTPRHKVTEMGQEVTMRCQPILGHNTVFWYRQTMMQGLELLAYFRNRAPLDDSGMPKDRFSAEMPDATLATLKIQPSEPRDSAVYFCASGSATGAPRYGYTFGSGTRLTVV.

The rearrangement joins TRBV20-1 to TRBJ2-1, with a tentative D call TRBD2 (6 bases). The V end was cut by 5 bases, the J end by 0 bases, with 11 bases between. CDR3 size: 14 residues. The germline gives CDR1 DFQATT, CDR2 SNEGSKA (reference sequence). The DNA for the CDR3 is TGCAGTGCTGATAGCGGTTACTCCTACAATGAGCAGTTCTTC. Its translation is CSADSGYSYNEQFF.

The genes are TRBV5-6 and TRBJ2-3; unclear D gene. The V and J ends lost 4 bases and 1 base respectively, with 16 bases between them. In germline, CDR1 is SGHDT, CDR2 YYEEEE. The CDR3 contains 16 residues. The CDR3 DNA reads TGTGCCAGCAGCACCAGACAAGCGCGGCGCACAGATACGCAGTATTTT. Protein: CASSTRQARRTDTQYF.

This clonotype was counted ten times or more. This CDR3 is CASPDGTNYGYTF. The CDR3 DNA reads TGTGCCAGCCCTGATGGCACTAACTATGGCTACACCTTC. The chain is built from TRBV21-1 and TRBJ1-2. TRBV21-1 is flagged as a pseudogene. The CDR3 loop spans 13 amino acids.

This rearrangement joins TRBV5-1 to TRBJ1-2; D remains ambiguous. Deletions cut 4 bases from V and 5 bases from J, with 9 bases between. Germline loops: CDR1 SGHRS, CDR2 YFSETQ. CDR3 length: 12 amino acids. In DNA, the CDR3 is TGCGCCAGCAGCGAAGGACCTTATGGCTACACCTTC. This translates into CASSEGPYGYTF.

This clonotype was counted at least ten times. The CDR3 DNA follows: TGTGCCAGCAGTTCACCGGGAGCAGGAGGGAAAAATGAGCAGTTCTTC. Protein: CASSSPGAGGKNEQFF. The rearrangement uses TRBV6-2 or TRBV6-3 and TRBJ2-1; D is possibly TRBD2 (6 bases). The germline gives CDR1 MNHEY, CDR2 SVGEGT. Trimming stripped 4 bases from V and 7 bases from J, with 20 bases between. CDR3 length: 16 residues.

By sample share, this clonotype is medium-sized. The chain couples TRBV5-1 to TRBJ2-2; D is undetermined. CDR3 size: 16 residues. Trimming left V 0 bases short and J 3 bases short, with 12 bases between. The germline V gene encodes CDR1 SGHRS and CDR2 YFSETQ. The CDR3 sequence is CASSLALDGDTGELFF. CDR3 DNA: TGCGCCAGCAGCTTGGCCTTGGACGGTGACACCGGGGAGCTGTTTTTT.

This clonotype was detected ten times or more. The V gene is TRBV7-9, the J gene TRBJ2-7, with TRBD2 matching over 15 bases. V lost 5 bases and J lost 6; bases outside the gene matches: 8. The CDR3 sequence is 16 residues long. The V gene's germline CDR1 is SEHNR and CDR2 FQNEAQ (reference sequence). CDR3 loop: CASSLGLAGGLSEQYF. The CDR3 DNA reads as TGTGCCAGCAGCCTGGGACTAGCGGGAGGTCTTTCCGAGCAGTACTTC. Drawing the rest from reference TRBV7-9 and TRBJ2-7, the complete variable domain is DTGVSQNPRHKITKRGQNVTFRCDPISEHNRLYWYRQTLGQGPEFLTYFQNEAQLEKSRLLSDRFSAERPKGSFSTLEIQRTEQGDSAMYLCASSLGLAGGLSEQYFGPGTRLTVT.

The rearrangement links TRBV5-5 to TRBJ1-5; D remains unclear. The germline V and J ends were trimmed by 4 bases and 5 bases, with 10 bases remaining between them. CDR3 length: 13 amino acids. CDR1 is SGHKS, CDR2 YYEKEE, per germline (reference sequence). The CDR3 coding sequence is TGTGCCAGCAGCACGCATCTAGATCAGCCCCAGCATTTT. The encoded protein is CASSTHLDQPQHF.

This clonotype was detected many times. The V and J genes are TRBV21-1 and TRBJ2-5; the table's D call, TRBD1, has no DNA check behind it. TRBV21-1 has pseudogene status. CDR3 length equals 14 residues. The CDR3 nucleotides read TGTGCCAGACCAGCAGGGGGCTGGTGTGAGACCCAGTACTTC. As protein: CARPAGGWCETQYF.

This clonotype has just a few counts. The CDR3 is CASSPILAGGNEQFF. The CDR3 bases are TGTGCCAGCAGCCCCATACTAGCGGGAGGTAATGAGCAGTTCTTC. The J gene is TRBJ2-1, the V gene TRBV6-1; TRBD2 aligns across 12 bases. Per germline, CDR1 MNHNS and CDR2 SASEGT. V shed 6 bases and J 7 bases; nucleotides not matched to a gene: 7. The CDR3 consists of 15 residues.

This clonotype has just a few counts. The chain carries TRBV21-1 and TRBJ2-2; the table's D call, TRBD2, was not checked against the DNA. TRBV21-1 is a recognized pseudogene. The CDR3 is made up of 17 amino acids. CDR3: CASSPRIGRSNTGELFF. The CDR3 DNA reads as TGTGCCAGCAGCCCACGTATCGGGAGGTCGAACACCGGGGAGCTGTTTTTT.

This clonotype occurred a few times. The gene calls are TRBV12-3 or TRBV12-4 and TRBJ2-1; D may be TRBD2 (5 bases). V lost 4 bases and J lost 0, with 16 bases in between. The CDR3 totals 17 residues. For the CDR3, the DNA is TGTGCCAGCAGTTCCCCCATGCGGCTAGCCTCCTACAATGAGCAGTTCTTC. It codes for CASSSPMRLASYNEQFF.

This chain's CDR3 is CASGLVPTGNYNSPLHF. For the CDR3, the DNA is TGTGCTAGTGGTTTGGTACCGACAGGGAACTATAATTCACCCCTCCACTTT. V usage is TRBV12-5 and J usage is TRBJ1-6; 7 bases map to TRBD1. Germline lookup yields CDR1 LGHNT and CDR2 FRNRAP. The CDR3 spans 17 residues. V lost 0 bases and J lost 3; bases outside the gene matches: 5.

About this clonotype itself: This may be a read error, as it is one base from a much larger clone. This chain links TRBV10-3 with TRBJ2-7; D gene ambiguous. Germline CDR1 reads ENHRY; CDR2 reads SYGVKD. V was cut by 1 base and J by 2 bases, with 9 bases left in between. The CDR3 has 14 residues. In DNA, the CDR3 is TGTGCCATCAGTGAGTGGCCAGACACCTACGAGCAGTACTTC. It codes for CAISEWPDTYEQYF.